Shown below are 17 T cell receptor beta chains from a single sample sequenced in a study of cytomegalovirus exposure and HLA in healthy donors. PCR involved 60 Vbeta and 13 Jbeta primers. The protocol was immunoSEQ multiplex PCR, while the TCRdb copy is restricted to in-frame clones and leaves out a portion. Altogether under 250,000 clones are present, about 72% being singletons, with the ten largest covering around 4%. Sequenced input: PBMCs. Receptors were obtained from a male donor in good health and CMV-seronegative.

The chain carries TRBV4-2 and TRBJ2-3; 8 bases agree with TRBD2. The V and J ends lost 3 bases and 2 bases, in that order; junction bases with no gene match: 4. Looked up from germline, CDR1 is LGHNA and CDR2 is YNFKEQ. The CDR3 runs 15 residues. CDR3 sequence (DNA): TGTGCCAGCAGCCAGAAAGCGGGGGTCACAGATACGCAGTATTTT. Translation gives CASSQKAGVTDTQYF.

V gene TRBV5-4 combines with J gene TRBJ2-5; 8 positions agree with TRBD2. Germline V CDR1 and CDR2: SGHNT, YYREEE (reference sequence). V dropped 0 bases and J dropped 5; count of bases not matched to a gene: 9. There are 16 residues in the CDR3. CDR3 region: CASSLEPAGVGETQYF. The CDR3 region has the DNA TGTGCCAGCAGCTTGGAACCAGCGGGAGTTGGGGAGACCCAGTACTTC.

The J gene is TRBJ1-5, the V gene TRBV6-1; D is undetermined. Germline V CDR1 and CDR2: MNHNS, SASEGT. V lost 1 base and J 4 bases, leaving 11 bases between the germline ends. The CDR3 contains 15 residues. CDR3 region: CASSEGRVENQPQHF. In DNA, the CDR3 is TGTGCCAGCAGTGAAGGTCGGGTAGAGAATCAGCCCCAGCATTTT.

The CDR3 region has the DNA TGTGCCAGCAGCTTAAAGACAGGGTTTAGCGCAGATACGCAGTATTTT. It is translated as CASSLKTGFSADTQYF. The chain is built from TRBV7-3 and TRBJ2-3, with TRBD1 identical over 7 bases. The ends lost 1 base at V and 4 bases at J; junction bases unmatched: 8. The germline CDR1 and CDR2 sequences are SGHTA and FQGTGA. The CDR3 contains 16 residues.

The chain links TRBV2 to TRBJ2-7, with 11 bases matching TRBD2. After removal of 3 bases from V and 3 bases from J, the junction contained 13 bases not matched to a gene. The CDR3 has 18 amino acids. The germline gives CDR1 SNHLY, CDR2 FYNNEI. CDR3 DNA sequence: TGTGCCAGCAGTGACCGACTAGCGGGATCCCCAAGCGACTACGAGCAGTACTTC. This translates into CASSDRLAGSPSDYEQYF.

CDR3 sequence (DNA): TGTGCCAGCAGCTCCCCCGGCGGGGGACGAGAGACCCAGTACTTC. This translates into CASSSPGGGRETQYF. This chain uses TRBV7-7 with TRBJ2-5, with 7 bases that match TRBD2. Germline assignment: CDR1 SSHAT and CDR2 FNYEAQ (reference sequence). CDR3 length: 15 residues. With 4 bases clipped from V and 4 bases from J, the junction kept 9 bases outside the gene matches.

This sequence joins TRBV19 and TRBJ2-3; 9 nucleotides line up with TRBD2. In germline, CDR1 is LNHDA, CDR2 SQIVND (reference sequence). V was pared by 8 bases and J by 1 base, with 1 base of the junction left unmatched. The CDR3 is 13 residues long. The CDR3 coding sequence is TGTGCCAGTCGGACTAGCGGCACAGATACGCAGTATTTT. Translation: CASRTSGTDTQYF.

This clone is a singleton in its sample. The chain has TRBV5-1 and TRBJ1-4, with TRBD1 as a possible D gene (6 bases). Germline V gene data show CDR1 as SGHRS and CDR2 as YFSETQ. This CDR3 region has 16 residues. Trimming cost V 5 bases and J 0 bases, with 14 bases left between them. CDR3 DNA: TGCGCCAGCAGGGGTACAGGGATTACAACTAATGAAAAACTGTTTTTT. Protein: CASRGTGITTNEKLFF.

V usage is TRBV7-9 and J usage is TRBJ2-3; possible D gene TRBD2, 6 bases. Per the germline V gene, CDR1 is SEHNR and CDR2 is FQNEAQ (reference sequence). V was pared by 5 bases and J by 0 bases, with 12 bases between. The CDR3 loop spans 15 amino acids. The CDR3 coding sequence is TGTGCCAGCAGCCCTACGGGAGCTAGCACAGATACGCAGTATTTT. Its protein is CASSPTGASTDTQYF.

The chain links TRBV7-2 to TRBJ2-3, with TRBD1 identical over 10 bases. This CDR3 has 14 residues. Germline values: CDR1 SGHTA, CDR2 FQGNSA. Trimming removed 6 bases from V and 8 bases from J; junction bases left unmatched: 8. The chain's CDR3 is CASRDRGSIGTQYF. CDR3 sequence (DNA): TGTGCCAGCAGGGACAGGGGGTCGATAGGTACGCAGTATTTT.

This chain uses TRBV11-2 with TRBJ2-7; 9 positions match TRBD1. CDR1 is SGHAT and CDR2 is FQNNGV in the germline V gene. V shed 3 bases, J shed 5 bases, and the junction held 8 bases outside the gene matches. This CDR3 has 15 residues. This CDR3 reads CASSFPGQGENEQYF. CDR3 bases: TGTGCCAGCAGCTTCCCGGGACAGGGTGAGAACGAGCAGTACTTC.

V gene TRBV5-4 combines with J gene TRBJ1-6, with a tentative D call TRBD1 (6 bases). CDR3 length equals 14 residues. V lost 5 bases to trimming and J lost 9 bases, with 15 bases between them. Germline V gene lookup returns CDR1 SGHNT and CDR2 YYREEE (reference sequence). The CDR3 loop is CASSREGVGSPLHF. In DNA form, the CDR3 reads TGTGCCAGCAGTAGGGAGGGGGTTGGTTCACCCCTCCACTTT.

The rearrangement links TRBV7-2 to TRBJ2-5; no clear D. Germline lookup yields CDR1 SGHTA and CDR2 FQGNSA. The V end lost 1 base, the J end lost 4 bases, and 7 bases lay between the germline ends. This CDR3 is built from 13 residues. The CDR3 loop is CASSLVVLETQYF. For the CDR3, the DNA is TGTGCCAGCAGCTTAGTAGTCTTAGAGACCCAGTACTTC.

For the CDR3, the DNA is TGTGCCAGCAGCCCGGAGGCTGGGGCCAACGTCCTGACTTTC. It translates to CASSPEAGANVLTF. V is TRBV2 and J is TRBJ2-6; the D gene is possibly TRBD2 (5 bases). In germline, CDR1 is SNHLY, CDR2 FYNNEI. Trimming left V 6 bases short and J 2 bases short, with 8 bases between. This CDR3 is built from 14 residues.

The chain combines TRBV6-1 with TRBJ2-3; 7 nucleotides align to TRBD2. Germline V CDR1 and CDR2: MNHNS, SASEGT. J was trimmed by 4 bases and V by 7 bases; bases with no gene match: 11. The CDR3 is 15 amino acids. The CDR3 nucleotides read TGTGCCAGCAAAGGGGTCGGCGGGAGTGCAGATACGCAGTATTTT. This codes for CASKGVGGSADTQYF.

This clone was observed a few times. This chain connects TRBV7-6 to TRBJ2-2; TRBD1 aligns across 9 bases. From germline, CDR1 is SGHVS and CDR2 FNYEAQ. J gave up 5 bases and V 4 bases, and 11 bases lay outside the gene matches. The CDR3 extends over 17 amino acids. The CDR3 protein is CASSSLGQGIRTGELFF. The CDR3 DNA reads TGTGCCAGCAGCTCCTTGGGACAGGGAATTAGGACCGGGGAGCTGTTTTTT.

The chain carries TRBV11-2 and TRBJ1-5, with D hard to call. The V end lost 1 base, the J end lost 3 bases, and 10 bases lay between the germline ends. CDR3 size: 15 residues. Germline V gene sequence: CDR1 SGHAT, CDR2 FQNNGV. The CDR3: CASSLGAGANQPQHF. CDR3 bases: TGTGCCAGCAGCTTAGGTGCGGGTGCCAATCAGCCCCAGCATTTT.